The 13 T cell receptor beta chains listed next were all sequenced from one sample in a study of cytomegalovirus exposure and HLA in healthy donors. Primers for the PCR totalled 60 Vbeta and 13 Jbeta. Profiled with immunoSEQ multiplex PCR; TCRdb holds only in-frame clones, not every one. This table has about 110,000 clones, around 86% appearing once. The specimen was PBMCs. The origin of the receptors is a woman in her 30s in good health and CMV-seronegative.

This sequence joins TRBV9 and TRBJ1-2; D is possibly TRBD1 (5 bases). Trimming left V 2 bases short and J 0 bases short, with 17 bases between. The CDR3 extends over 17 amino acids. The germline V gene encodes CDR1 SGDLS and CDR2 YYNGEE. CDR3 sequence (DNA): TGTGCCAGCAGCGTTTTCACAGGTCCCGGACCTAACTATGGCTACACCTTC. Its translation: CASSVFTGPGPNYGYTF. The full variable domain, rest sourced from reference TRBV9 and TRBJ1-2, is DSGVTQTPKHLITATGQRVTLRCSPRSGDLSVYWYQQSLDQGLQFLIQYYNGEERAKGNILERFSAQQFPDLHSELNLSSLELGDSALYFCASSVFTGPGPNYGYTFGSGTRLTVV.

The genes are TRBV28 and TRBJ2-7, with D unresolved. The CDR3 is made up of 12 amino acids. Germline CDR1 is MDHEN and CDR2 is SYDVKM. V lost 4 bases and J 2 bases, leaving 6 bases between the germline ends. This CDR3 reads CASSSEAYEQYF. The CDR3 nucleotides read TGTGCCAGCAGTTCAGAGGCCTACGAGCAGTACTTC.

This clone occurred a few times. The chain links TRBV11-2 to TRBJ2-7, with D perhaps TRBD1 (5 bases). V lost 3 bases and J 4 bases, leaving 25 bases between the germline ends. The CDR3 has 18 residues. Germline-derived CDR1 and CDR2 are SGHAT and FQNNGV. The CDR3, as DNA: TGTGCCAGCAGCTTCCGCGACCGCCTTAACAGGATCCGGTACGAGCAGTACTTC. Its translation is CASSFRDRLNRIRYEQYF. Full variable domain (rest looked up from reference TRBV11-2 and TRBJ2-7): EAGVAQSPRYKIIEKRQSVAFWCNPISGHATLYWYQQILGQGPKLLIQFQNNGVVDDSQLPKDRFSAERLKGVDSTLKIQPAKLEDSAVYLCASSFRDRLNRIRYEQYFGPGTRLTVT.

The rearrangement uses TRBV29-1 and TRBJ1-1; D not resolved. The V and J ends lost 4 bases and 3 bases respectively, with 15 bases between them. CDR1 is SQVTM and CDR2 is ANQGSEA in the germline V gene. This CDR3 has 14 residues. The CDR3 loop is CSVVPHEADTEAFF. CDR3 in DNA: TGCAGCGTTGTTCCCCACGAAGCTGACACTGAAGCTTTCTTT.

This clone appeared a single time. This chain uses TRBV5-1 with TRBJ2-3; perhaps TRBD2 as D (7 bases). The ends were cut back, 4 bases at V and 3 bases at J, with 18 bases in the middle. Germline lookup yields CDR1 SGHRS and CDR2 YFSETQ. The CDR3 has 16 residues. The DNA for the CDR3 is TGCGCCAGCAGCCCGGTCTTAGGGGGGGAAACAGATACGCAGTATTTT. Translation: CASSPVLGGETDTQYF.

This sequence joins TRBV2 and TRBJ2-3; TRBD2 matches at 8 bases. V shed 0 bases, J shed 0 bases, and the junction held 5 bases outside the gene matches. CDR1 and CDR2 from the germline V gene are SNHLY and FYNNEI. The CDR3 is 17 residues long. CDR3 sequence reads: CASSEAVASGSTDTQYF. CDR3 nucleotides: TGTGCCAGCAGTGAAGCAGTCGCTAGCGGGAGCACAGATACGCAGTATTTT.

This clone was observed a single time. An end of the junction differs from the germline gene, which may be a read error. V usage is TRBV27 and J usage is TRBJ2-3; the match to TRBD2 covers 10 bases. This CDR3 contains 14 residues. The germline V gene has CDR1 MNHEY and CDR2 SMNVEV (reference sequence). CDR3 residues: CASRGLAATYTQYF. As DNA, the CDR3 is TGTGCCAGCCGCGGACTAGCGGCCACATATACGCAGTATTTT.

The chain uses TRBV15 and TRBJ1-2, with 8 positions matching TRBD1. J was trimmed by 8 bases and V by 0 bases; bases with no gene match: 8. This CDR3 region has 15 residues. Per the germline V gene, CDR1 is LNHNV and CDR2 is YYDKDF (reference sequence). In DNA form, the CDR3 reads TGTGCCACCAGCAGAGATCTGACAGGGGATGTAGGCTACACCTTC. Its protein is CATSRDLTGDVGYTF.

V usage is TRBV10-1 and J usage is TRBJ2-2, with 9 bases identical to TRBD1. From germline, CDR1 is WNHNN and CDR2 SYGVQD (reference sequence). The CDR3 is made up of 17 amino acids. The J segment lost 4 bases and the V segment lost 4 bases, leaving 10 bases of the junction unmatched. The CDR3 DNA sequence: TGCGCCAGCAGTGGAAATCCGGGACAGGGAAGCACCGGGGAGCTGTTTTTT. It yields the protein CASSGNPGQGSTGELFF.

The CDR3 sequence is CASSGQVSDTEAFF. The CDR3, as DNA: TGTGCCAGCAGCGGACAGGTGTCGGACACTGAAGCTTTCTTT. V gene TRBV5-4 combines with J gene TRBJ1-1, with TRBD1 identical over 7 bases. This CDR3 region has 14 residues. The trim removed 4 bases at V and 3 bases at J, leaving 6 bases unmatched. The germline V gene encodes CDR1 SGHNT and CDR2 YYREEE (reference sequence).

This clone was recorded a few times. V usage is TRBV5-1 and J usage is TRBJ2-1; 7 nucleotides line up with TRBD2. The CDR3 covers 15 residues. CDR1 and CDR2 (germline): SGHRS, YFSETQ. J was trimmed by 6 bases and V by 0 bases; bases with no gene match: 6. CDR3 in DNA: TGCGCCAGCAGCTTGGGGCTAGCGGTACTCAATGAGCAGTTCTTC. It translates to CASSLGLAVLNEQFF.

J is TRBJ2-1 and V is TRBV7-9, with 8 bases that match TRBD1. This CDR3 comprises 15 residues. Trimming cost V 5 bases and J 8 bases; bases outside gene matches: 11. CDR1 SEHNR and CDR2 FQNEAQ come from the germline V gene (reference sequence). The CDR3 nucleotides read TGTGCCAGCAGCCTCGCGGGACAGGTAGCCGATGAGCAGTTCTTC. It specifies CASSLAGQVADEQFF.

The V and J genes are TRBV5-1 and TRBJ1-3; D may be TRBD1 (5 bases). Between the trimmed V and J ends, which lost 0 bases and 1 base, there was a span of 11 bases. The germline V gene encodes CDR1 SGHRS and CDR2 YFSETQ. The length of the CDR3 is 16 residues. The DNA for the CDR3 is TGCGCCAGCAGCTTGGCAGGGCCAGTATCTGGAAACACCATATATTTT. Amino acid sequence: CASSLAGPVSGNTIYF.